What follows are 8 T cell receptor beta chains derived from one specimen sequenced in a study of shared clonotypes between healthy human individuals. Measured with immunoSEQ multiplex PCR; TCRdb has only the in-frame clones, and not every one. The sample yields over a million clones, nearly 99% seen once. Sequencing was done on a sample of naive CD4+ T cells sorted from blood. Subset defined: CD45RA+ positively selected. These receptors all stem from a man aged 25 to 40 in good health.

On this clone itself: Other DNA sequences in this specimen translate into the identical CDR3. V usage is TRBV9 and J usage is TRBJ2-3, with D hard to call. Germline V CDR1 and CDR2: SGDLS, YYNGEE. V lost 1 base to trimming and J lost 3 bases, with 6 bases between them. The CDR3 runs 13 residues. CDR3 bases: TGTGCCAGCAGCGTAAGGGCTACAGATACGCAGTATTTT. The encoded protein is CASSVRATDTQYF.

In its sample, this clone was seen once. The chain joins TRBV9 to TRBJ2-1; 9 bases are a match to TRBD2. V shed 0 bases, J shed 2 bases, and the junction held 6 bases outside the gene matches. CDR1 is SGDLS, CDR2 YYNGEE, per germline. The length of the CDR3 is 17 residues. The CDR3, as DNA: TGTGCCAGCAGCGTAGAGATGGCTAGCGGGACCTACAATGAGCAGTTCTTC. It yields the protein CASSVEMASGTYNEQFF. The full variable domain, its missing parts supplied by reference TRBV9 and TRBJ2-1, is DSGVTQTPKHLITATGQRVTLRCSPRSGDLSVYWYQQSLDQGLQFLIQYYNGEERAKGNILERFSAQQFPDLHSELNLSSLELGDSALYFCASSVEMASGTYNEQFFGPGTRLTVL.

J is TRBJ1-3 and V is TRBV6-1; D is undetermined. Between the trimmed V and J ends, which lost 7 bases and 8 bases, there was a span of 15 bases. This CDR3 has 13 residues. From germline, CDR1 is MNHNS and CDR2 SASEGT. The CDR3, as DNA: TGTGCCAGCACGGTTCTTGGGTTGGACACCATATATTTT. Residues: CASTVLGLDTIYF.

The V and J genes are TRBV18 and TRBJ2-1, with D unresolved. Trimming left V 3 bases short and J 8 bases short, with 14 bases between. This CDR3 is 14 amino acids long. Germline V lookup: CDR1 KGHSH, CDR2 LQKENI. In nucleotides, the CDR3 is TGTGCCAGCTCACCTACAGACATCGTCCATGAGCAGTTCTTC. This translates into CASSPTDIVHEQFF.

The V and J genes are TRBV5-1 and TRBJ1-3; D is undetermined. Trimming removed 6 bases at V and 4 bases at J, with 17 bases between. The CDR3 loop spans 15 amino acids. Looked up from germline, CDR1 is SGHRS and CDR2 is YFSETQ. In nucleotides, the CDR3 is TGCGCCAGCACACTGACTCCCCTCAGCGGAAACACCATATATTTT. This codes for CASTLTPLSGNTIYF.

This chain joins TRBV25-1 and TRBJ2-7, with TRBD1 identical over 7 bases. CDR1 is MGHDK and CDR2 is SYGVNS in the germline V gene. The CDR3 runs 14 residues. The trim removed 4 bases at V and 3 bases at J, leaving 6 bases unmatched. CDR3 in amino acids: CASSGGQLVYEQYF. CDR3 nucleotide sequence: TGTGCCAGCAGTGGGGGACAGTTGGTCTACGAGCAGTACTTC.

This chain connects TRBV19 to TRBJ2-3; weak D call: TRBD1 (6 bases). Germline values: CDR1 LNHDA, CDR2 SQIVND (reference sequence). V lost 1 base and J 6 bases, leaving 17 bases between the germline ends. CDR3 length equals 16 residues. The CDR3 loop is CASSIGTSGVGDTQYF. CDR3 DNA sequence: TGTGCCAGTAGTATAGGAACGTCAGGGGTCGGGGATACGCAGTATTTT.

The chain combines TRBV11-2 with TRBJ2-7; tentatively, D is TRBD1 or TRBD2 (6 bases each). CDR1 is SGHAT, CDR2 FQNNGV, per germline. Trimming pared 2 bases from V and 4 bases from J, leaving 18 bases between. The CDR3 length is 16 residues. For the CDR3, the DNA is TGTGCCAGCAGCTTAACGTCACAGGGACTGGGATACGAGCAGTACTTC. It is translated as CASSLTSQGLGYEQYF.